This TCR beta chain was obtained from a study of T cells in Graves' hyperthyroidism and ophthalmopathy (dated by TCRdb to between 2017 and 2020). With respect to the entire study: Peripheral blood was sampled at the time of initial diagnosis, prior to any treatment. TCR V-J signatures able to tell the groups apart were searched for in a discovery cohort of some 97 patients, of whom more than 40 had Graves' ophthalmopathy and roughly 58 had stable Graves' hyperthyroidism. Whether ophthalmopathy could be predicted prospectively was tested in an independent validation cohort made up of fewer than 20 hyperthyroidism patients plus 17 patients who later progressed to ophthalmopathy. The roughly 91 discovery patients were randomly split 7:3 into training and test sets. Thyroid tissue and blood T-cell repertoires from six Graves' hyperthyroidism patients were also compared in the study. After blood sampling, hyperthyroidism patients were treated with methimazole at a starting dose of 30 mg daily, and ophthalmopathy patients were treated with high-dose intravenous methylprednisolone. The paper describes TCR Vbeta CDR3 sequencing of 135 peripheral blood samples, made up of roughly 40 ophthalmopathy patients, around 78 hyperthyroidism patients and around 17 progressor patients. Broader findings and caveats from the paper: Most expanded thyroid clonotypes (frequency above 0.001) were also detected in blood, a finding suggesting that blood repertoires may reflect thyroid immune responses. During validation, the model predicted progression to ophthalmopathy a median of about 6.3 months ahead of onset, with almost 71% sensitivity and roughly 72% specificity. No statistical method was used to set the sample size in advance, and investigators knew the group allocation. In cross-validation, a model built on a 13 V-J signature told ophthalmopathy apart from stable hyperthyroidism with approximately 90% sensitivity and around 81% specificity, and in testing the same model reached 80%/75%.

With regard to this clonotype: Its antigen specificity is not known. No per-base quality is available; no much larger clone lies one base away.

TCR beta CDR3 regions were amplified from RNA transcripts. The TCR CDR3 was subjected to a first round of RT-PCR using the HTBI primer set and the Qiagen OneStep RT-PCR kit. The libraries were constructed in a second round of multiplex PCR and then size-selected and purified. Libraries were sequenced paired-end with 100 bp reads on an Illumina HiSeq2000. Processing in the source paper ran as follows. Raw data were processed with SOAPnuke, discarding reads with adapters, uncalled bases, mean Phred below 15, or no exact constant-primer or identifier match. COPE v1.2.5 was used to merge the high-quality paired reads, and each unique nucleotide sequence was defined as a clonotype. MiTCR v1.1 was used to align clonotypes to the IMGT TRBV, TRBD and TRBJ reference segments. The analysis was restricted to V-J combinations with a frequency above 0.0001, which together covered just over 98% of the repertoires. A TCS score was defined as the ratio between F50 (clonal expansion) and ExV (chaos), using BLOSUM62-based TCRdist between CDR3 peptides within each V-J. Welch's t-statistics and random forest reduced 514 V-J features to about 12, which were used in a naive Bayes classifier (R e1071). The similarity between thyroid and blood repertoires was quantified using the Morisita-Horn index. Starting from the raw public reads, TCRdb applied fastp trimming at Q25, assembled clones with MiXCR and retained in-frame beta chains. Every entry covers one CDR3 protein and lists the most common genes and DNA from its rows. TCRdb, rather than the study authors, made the V and J calls. The sample table holds about 760,000 distinct CDR3 sequences, of which about 35% were seen once. The ten largest make up around 30% of the sample.

Stable Graves' hyperthyroidism was defined as the absence of progression to ophthalmopathy over 18 months of follow-up. The hyperthyroidism patients were between 18 and 65 years old and newly diagnosed, with a disease duration of less than 2 months. Any patient with an uncontrolled infection, another autoimmune disease, pregnancy or lactation was excluded. Diagnoses were established on the basis of clinical symptoms, serum thyroxine and TRAb, thyroid ultrasound, and orbital computed tomography. PBMCs were isolated from about 9 ml of fresh peripheral blood by Ficoll-Paque density gradient centrifugation. Total RNA was extracted with Trizol reagent, and quality was checked on an Agilent 2100 Bioanalyzer. The V end loses 6 bases and the J end loses 0 bases, and a stretch of 18 bases separates them. Reading the germline V gene (reference sequence) gives CDR1 LNHDA and CDR2 SQIVND. The CDR3 holds 17 amino acids from the cysteine to the phenylalanine. Left in the record is the CDR3 DNA by itself, 51 bases read in frame from the first base.

Here the chain combines TRBV19 and TRBJ1-5; TRBD1 is perhaps the D gene, given 5 matching bases. Sequencing used blood. The TCR comes from a woman aged 40 to 49 with Graves' hyperthyroidism. The DNA sequence reads TGTGCCAGTAGGACTCTTGACAGCGACGATAGCAATCAGCCCCAGCATTTT. Translated, it reads CASRTLDSDDSNQPQHF.